A single sample gave rise to the 20 T cell receptor beta chains below, sequenced in a study of shared clonotypes between healthy human individuals. The protocol was immunoSEQ multiplex PCR, while the TCRdb copy is restricted to in-frame clones and leaves out a portion. The data hold a few million clones, with nearly 97% observed a single time. Specimen: naive CD4+ T cells sorted from blood. Subset given: CD45RA+ positively selected. These receptors all come from a man aged 18 to 30 in good health.

With respect to this clone: This specimen includes other DNA sequences encoding the same CDR3. This chain links TRBV6-6 with TRBJ2-7; D uncertain. Germline loops: CDR1 MNHNY, CDR2 SVGAGI (reference sequence). The CDR3 is made up of 14 amino acids. V lost 0 bases, J lost 0 bases, and 6 bases lay in between. For the CDR3, the DNA is TGTGCCAGCAGTTACTCGTCCCCCTCCTACGAGCAGTACTTC. Protein sequence: CASSYSSPSYEQYF.

This chain links TRBV10-3 with TRBJ2-7; weak D call: TRBD2 (6 bases). V was cut by 5 bases and J by 5 bases, with 10 bases left in between. CDR3 size: 12 residues. Germline loops: CDR1 ENHRY, CDR2 SYGVKD. The CDR3 protein is CAISKGGDEQYF. CDR3 in DNA: TGTGCCATCAGTAAAGGCGGGGACGAGCAGTACTTC.

V usage is TRBV30 and J usage is TRBJ2-5, with a possible D match to TRBD2 (5 bases). V lost 2 bases, J lost 5 bases, and 15 bases lay in between. Germline V gene data show CDR1 as GTSNPN and CDR2 as SVGIG (reference sequence). This CDR3 spans 14 amino acids. CDR3 nucleotides: TGTGCCTGGAGTTACGGACTCGAGGCGGAGACCCAGTACTTC. Protein product: CAWSYGLEAETQYF.

The chain carries TRBV25-1 and TRBJ2-2, with 7 bases identical to TRBD2. After removal of 4 bases from V and 4 bases from J, the junction contained 6 bases not matched to a gene. The CDR3 contains 15 residues. Germline CDR1 and CDR2: MGHDK and SYGVNS. The CDR3 coding sequence is TGTGCCAGCAGTGTGAGTGGGAGGGGCACCGGGGAGCTGTTTTTT. Translated: CASSVSGRGTGELFF. Looking up the rest from reference TRBV25-1 and TRBJ2-2 gives the full variable domain: EADIYQTPRYLVIGTGKKITLECSQTMGHDKMYWYQQDPGMELHLIHYSYGVNSTEKGDLSSESTVSRIRTEHFPLTLESARPSHTSQYLCASSVSGRGTGELFFGEGSRLTVL.

The chain has TRBV28 and TRBJ2-7, with TRBD2 identical over 11 bases. CDR1 and CDR2 from the germline V gene are MDHEN and SYDVKM. V lost 6 bases and J lost 2; bases outside the gene matches: 9. The CDR3 spans 16 residues. CDR3 amino acids: CASRPITSGGTYEQYF. The CDR3 bases are TGTGCCAGCAGGCCTATTACTAGCGGGGGCACCTACGAGCAGTACTTC.

The chain combines TRBV7-9 with TRBJ1-2; D gene uncertain. CDR1 is SEHNR and CDR2 is FQNEAQ in the germline V gene (reference sequence). The CDR3 extends over 16 amino acids. Trimming removed 0 bases at V and 4 bases at J, with 15 bases between. CDR3 sequence (DNA): TGTGCCAGCAGCTTAGCCGGCGACTCCTCCCTCTATGGCTACACCTTC. This sequence encodes CASSLAGDSSLYGYTF.

This rearrangement joins TRBV30 to TRBJ2-7, with D possibly TRBD1 on 6 matching bases. Between the trimmed V and J ends, which lost 5 bases and 5 bases, there was a span of 13 bases. CDR1 GTSNPN and CDR2 SVGIG come from the germline V gene (reference sequence). The CDR3 covers 12 residues. The chain's CDR3 is CAWELGGNEQYF. The CDR3 DNA reads TGTGCCTGGGAGCTAGGGGGAAACGAGCAGTACTTC.

The V gene is TRBV6-5, the J gene TRBJ2-7, with a tentative D call TRBD1 (6 bases). CDR1 is MNHEY, CDR2 SVGAGI, per germline. The V gene lost 1 base and the J gene lost 2 bases, with 9 bases spanning the gap. This CDR3 comprises 14 residues. The DNA of the CDR3 is TGTGCCAGCAGTTACTTCGACAGGCCCTACGAGCAGTACTTC. Translated, it gives CASSYFDRPYEQYF.

The rearrangement joins TRBV5-1 to TRBJ1-5; D is perhaps TRBD1 (5 bases). The ends were cut back, 0 bases at V and 2 bases at J, with 12 bases in the middle. Looked up from germline, CDR1 is SGHRS and CDR2 is YFSETQ. The CDR3 is made up of 16 amino acids. CDR3 residues: CASSLGDSRGNQPQHF. The CDR3 DNA reads TGCGCCAGCAGCTTGGGGGATTCCAGGGGCAATCAGCCCCAGCATTTT.

The gene calls are TRBV2 and TRBJ2-5; TRBD2 aligns across 7 bases. This CDR3 has 13 residues. Germline V gene data show CDR1 as SNHLY and CDR2 as FYNNEI. V trimming: 6 bases; J trimming: 5 bases; junction bases outside the gene matches: 6. CDR3 sequence (DNA): TGTGCCAGCAGGGGGGGGTCTTACGAGACCCAGTACTTC. This encodes CASRGGSYETQYF.

The J gene is TRBJ2-7, the V gene TRBV6-6, with 7 bases fitting TRBD2. Looked up from germline, CDR1 is MNHNY and CDR2 is SVGAGI (reference sequence). The CDR3 runs 15 residues. V lost 2 bases, J lost 2 bases, and 6 bases stayed unmatched. In DNA form, the CDR3 reads TGTGCCAGCAGTTACGGGATCCGGGGGGCCTACGAGCAGTACTTC. This gives the protein CASSYGIRGAYEQYF.

The chain joins TRBV30 to TRBJ2-7, with D maybe TRBD1 (6 bases). The CDR3 spans 14 residues. Germline CDR1 is GTSNPN and CDR2 is SVGIG (reference sequence). The V and J ends lost 2 bases and 0 bases respectively, with 11 bases between them. The CDR3 DNA sequence: TGTGCCTGGAGTAGGGGGTCGAGCTCCTACGAGCAGTACTTC. This translates into CAWSRGSSSYEQYF.

This chain uses TRBV7-2 with TRBJ2-3, with no clear D. The length of the CDR3 is 11 residues. The germline V gene has CDR1 SGHTA and CDR2 FQGNSA. Trimming left V 5 bases short and J 8 bases short, with 8 bases between. CDR3 DNA sequence: TGTGCCAGCAGCACCACTGCTACGCAGTATTTT. Amino acid sequence: CASSTTATQYF.

A remark on this clone: The sample has other DNA sequences that encode this CDR3 too. DNA of the CDR3: TGTGCCAGCAGCCAGACCTACGAGCAGTACTTC. This codes for CASSQTYEQYF. J is TRBJ2-7 and V is TRBV6-1, with D unclear. CDR3 length: 11 residues. CDR1 and CDR2 (germline): MNHNS, SASEGT. The germline V and J ends were trimmed by 6 bases and 2 bases, with 5 bases remaining between them.

The chain employs TRBV10-3 and TRBJ1-1; D is possibly TRBD1 (5 bases). The germline V and J ends were trimmed by 6 bases and 5 bases, with 13 bases remaining between them. This CDR3 comprises 13 residues. From germline, CDR1 is ENHRY and CDR2 SYGVKD. CDR3 region: CAIRPGGGTEAFF. The DNA for the CDR3 is TGTGCCATCAGACCCGGCGGGGGGACTGAAGCTTTCTTT.

The chain combines TRBV6-6 with TRBJ1-3; D is unclear. CDR1 and CDR2 (germline): MNHNY, SVGAGI (reference sequence). The CDR3 sequence is 16 residues long. Trimming removed 8 bases at V and 4 bases at J, with 21 bases between. CDR3 region: CASGGAGATRGNTIYF. CDR3 in DNA: TGTGCCAGCGGCGGAGCGGGAGCAACGCGGGGAAACACCATATATTTT.

The J gene is TRBJ2-7, the V gene TRBV28; 10 bases line up with TRBD1. J gave up 4 bases and V 4 bases, and 4 bases lay outside the gene matches. The germline V gene has CDR1 MDHEN and CDR2 SYDVKM. The CDR3 has 14 residues. The CDR3 is CASSSGQGRYEQYF. The CDR3, as DNA: TGTGCCAGCAGTTCGGGACAGGGGCGGTACGAGCAGTACTTC.

The chain employs TRBV6-1 and TRBJ1-4; D is undetermined. This CDR3 spans 14 amino acids. Germline loops: CDR1 MNHNS, CDR2 SASEGT. V dropped 8 bases and J dropped 2 bases, with 12 bases sitting between them. CDR3 protein: CASRAGMTNEKLFF. DNA of the CDR3: TGTGCCAGCCGGGCGGGGATGACTAATGAAAAACTGTTTTTT.

V is TRBV29-1 and J is TRBJ1-1, with D hard to call. CDR3 length: 11 amino acids. Germline values: CDR1 SQVTM, CDR2 ANQGSEA. The V and J ends lost 0 bases and 9 bases respectively, with 8 bases between them. This CDR3 reads CSVEERAKAFF. CDR3 nucleotide sequence: TGCAGCGTTGAAGAAAGGGCAAAAGCTTTCTTT.

This rearrangement joins TRBV5-6 to TRBJ1-4, with 7 bases lining up with TRBD1. The CDR3 contains 17 residues. CDR1 is SGHDT and CDR2 is YYEEEE in the germline V gene. V lost 4 bases and J lost 0; bases outside the gene matches: 9. DNA of the CDR3: TGTGCCAGCAGCAAGGACAGGACCCCTGCAACTAATGAAAAACTGTTTTTT. Protein sequence: CASSKDRTPATNEKLFF.